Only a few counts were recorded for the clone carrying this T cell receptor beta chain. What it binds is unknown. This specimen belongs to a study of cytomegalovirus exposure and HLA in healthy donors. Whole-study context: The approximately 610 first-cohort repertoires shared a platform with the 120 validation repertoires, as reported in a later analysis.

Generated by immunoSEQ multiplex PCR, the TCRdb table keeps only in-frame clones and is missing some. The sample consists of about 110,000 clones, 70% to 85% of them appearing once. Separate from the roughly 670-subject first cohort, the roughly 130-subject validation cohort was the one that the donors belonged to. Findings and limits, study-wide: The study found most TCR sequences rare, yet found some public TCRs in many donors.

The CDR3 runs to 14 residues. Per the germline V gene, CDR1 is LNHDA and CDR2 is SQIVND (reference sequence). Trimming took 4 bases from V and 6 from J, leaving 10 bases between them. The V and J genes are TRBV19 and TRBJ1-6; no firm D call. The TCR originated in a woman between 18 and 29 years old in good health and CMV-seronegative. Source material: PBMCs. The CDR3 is CASSRLQINSPLHF. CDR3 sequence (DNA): TGTGCCAGTAGTAGACTACAGATTAATTCACCCCTCCACTTT.